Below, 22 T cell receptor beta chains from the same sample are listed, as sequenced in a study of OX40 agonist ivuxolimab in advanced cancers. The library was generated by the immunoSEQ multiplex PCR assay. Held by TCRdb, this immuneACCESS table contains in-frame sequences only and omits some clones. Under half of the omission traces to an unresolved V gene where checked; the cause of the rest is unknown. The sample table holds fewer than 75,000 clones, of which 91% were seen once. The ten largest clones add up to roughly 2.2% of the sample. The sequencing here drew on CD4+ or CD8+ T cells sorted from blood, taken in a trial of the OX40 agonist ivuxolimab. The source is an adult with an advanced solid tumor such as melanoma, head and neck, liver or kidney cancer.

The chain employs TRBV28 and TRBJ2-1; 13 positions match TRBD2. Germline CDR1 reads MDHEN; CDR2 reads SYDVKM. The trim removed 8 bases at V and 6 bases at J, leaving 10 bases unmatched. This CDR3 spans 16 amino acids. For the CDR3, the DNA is TGTGCCAGCTACGACCGACTAGCGGGAGGTCCCAATGAGCAGTTCTTC. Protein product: CASYDRLAGGPNEQFF. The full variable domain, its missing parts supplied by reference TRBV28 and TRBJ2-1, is DVKVTQSSRYLVKRTGEKVFLECVQDMDHENMFWYRQDPGLGLRLIYFSYDVKMKEKGDIPEGYSVSREKKERFSLILESASTNQTSMYLCASYDRLAGGPNEQFFGPGTRLTVL.

CDR3 amino acids: CASHRTGLQETQYF. The CDR3 DNA sequence: TGTGCCAGCCACCGGACAGGACTCCAAGAGACCCAGTACTTC. This rearrangement joins TRBV27 to TRBJ2-5; 7 bases align to TRBD1. Trimming removed 8 bases from V and 1 base from J; junction bases left unmatched: 7. CDR1 is MNHEY, CDR2 SMNVEV, per germline (reference sequence). CDR3 length: 14 residues.

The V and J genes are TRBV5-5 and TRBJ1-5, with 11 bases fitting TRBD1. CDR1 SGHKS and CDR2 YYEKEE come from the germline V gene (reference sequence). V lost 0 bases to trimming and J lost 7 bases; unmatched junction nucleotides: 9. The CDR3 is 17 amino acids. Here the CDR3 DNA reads TGTGCCAGCAGCTTGGGGACAGGGGGCGAAAAGAGGCAGCCCCAGCATTTT. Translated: CASSLGTGGEKRQPQHF.

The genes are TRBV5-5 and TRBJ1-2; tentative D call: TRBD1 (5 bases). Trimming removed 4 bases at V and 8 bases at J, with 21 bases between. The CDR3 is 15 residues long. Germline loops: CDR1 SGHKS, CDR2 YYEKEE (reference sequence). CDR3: CASSPIPGSDSGYTF. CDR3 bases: TGTGCCAGCAGCCCTATTCCAGGGTCGGATTCGGGCTACACCTTC. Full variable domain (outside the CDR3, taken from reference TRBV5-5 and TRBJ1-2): DAGVTQSPTHLIKTRGQQVTLRCSPISGHKSVSWYQQVLGQGPQFIFQYYEKEERGRGNFPDRFSARQFPNYSSELNVNALLLGDSALYLCASSPIPGSDSGYTFGSGTRLTVV.

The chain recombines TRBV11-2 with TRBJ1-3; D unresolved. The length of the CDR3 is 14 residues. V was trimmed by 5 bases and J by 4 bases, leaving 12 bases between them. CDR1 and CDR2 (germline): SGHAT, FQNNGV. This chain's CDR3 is CASSRGVAGNTIYF. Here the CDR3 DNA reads TGTGCCAGCAGCCGCGGGGTGGCGGGAAACACCATATATTTT.

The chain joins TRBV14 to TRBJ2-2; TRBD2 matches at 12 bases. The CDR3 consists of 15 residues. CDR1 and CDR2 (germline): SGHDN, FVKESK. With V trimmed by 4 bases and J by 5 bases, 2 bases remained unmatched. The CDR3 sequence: CASSRGLAGTGELFF. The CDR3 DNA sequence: TGTGCCAGCAGCCGAGGACTAGCGGGGACCGGGGAGCTGTTTTTT.

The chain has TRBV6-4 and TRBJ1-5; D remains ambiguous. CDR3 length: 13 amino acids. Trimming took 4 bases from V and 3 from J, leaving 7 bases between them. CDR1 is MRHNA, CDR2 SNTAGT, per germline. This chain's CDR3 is CASSVQANQPQHF. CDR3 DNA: TGTGCCAGCAGTGTTCAGGCCAATCAGCCCCAGCATTTT.

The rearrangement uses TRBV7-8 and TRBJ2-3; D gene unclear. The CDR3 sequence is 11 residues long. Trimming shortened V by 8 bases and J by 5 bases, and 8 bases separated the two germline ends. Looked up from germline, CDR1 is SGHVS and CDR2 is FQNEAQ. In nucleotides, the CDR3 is TGTGCCAGCGGTCGGAGAGATACGCAGTATTTT. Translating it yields CASGRRDTQYF.

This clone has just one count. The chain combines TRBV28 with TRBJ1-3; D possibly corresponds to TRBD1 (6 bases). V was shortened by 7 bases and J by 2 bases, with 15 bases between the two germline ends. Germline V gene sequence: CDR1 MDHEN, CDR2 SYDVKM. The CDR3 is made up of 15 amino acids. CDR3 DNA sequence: TGTGCCAGCAACTCTGCGGGGGGCGCTGGAAACACCATATATTTT. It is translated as CASNSAGGAGNTIYF. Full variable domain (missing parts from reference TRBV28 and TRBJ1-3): DVKVTQSSRYLVKRTGEKVFLECVQDMDHENMFWYRQDPGLGLRLIYFSYDVKMKEKGDIPEGYSVSREKKERFSLILESASTNQTSMYLCASNSAGGAGNTIYFGEGSWLTVV.

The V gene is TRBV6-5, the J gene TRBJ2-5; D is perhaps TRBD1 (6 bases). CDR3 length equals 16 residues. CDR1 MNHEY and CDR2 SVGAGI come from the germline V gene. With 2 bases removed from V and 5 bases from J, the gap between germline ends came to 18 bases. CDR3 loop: CASSYGGRRFGETQYF. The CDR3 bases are TGTGCCAGCAGTTACGGGGGCCGGAGATTCGGGGAGACCCAGTACTTC.

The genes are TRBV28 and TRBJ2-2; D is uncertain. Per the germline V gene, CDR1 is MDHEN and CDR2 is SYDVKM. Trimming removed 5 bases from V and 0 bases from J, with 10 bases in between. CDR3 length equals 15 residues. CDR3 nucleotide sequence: TGTGCCAGCAGTACGTACAGAGCGAACACCGGGGAGCTGTTTTTT. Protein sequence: CASSTYRANTGELFF.

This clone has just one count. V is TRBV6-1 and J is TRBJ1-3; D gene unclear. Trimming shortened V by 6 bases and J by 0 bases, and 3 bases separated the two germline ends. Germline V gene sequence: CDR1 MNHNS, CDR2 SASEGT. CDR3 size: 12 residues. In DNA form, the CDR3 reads TGTGCCAGCAGGACCTCTGGAAACACCATATATTTT. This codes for CASRTSGNTIYF.

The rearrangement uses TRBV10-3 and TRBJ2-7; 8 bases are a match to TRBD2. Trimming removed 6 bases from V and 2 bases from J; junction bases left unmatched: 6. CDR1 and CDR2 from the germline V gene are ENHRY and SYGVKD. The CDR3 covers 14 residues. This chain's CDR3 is CAIRDGRGAYEQYF. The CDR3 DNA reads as TGTGCCATCAGGGACGGGAGGGGGGCCTACGAGCAGTACTTC.

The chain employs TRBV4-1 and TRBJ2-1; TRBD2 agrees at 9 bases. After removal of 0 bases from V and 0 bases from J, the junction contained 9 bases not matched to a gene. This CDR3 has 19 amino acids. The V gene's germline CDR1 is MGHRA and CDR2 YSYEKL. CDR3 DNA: TGCGCCAGCAGCCAAGATAGGTCTAGCGGGGAGGCCTCCTACAATGAGCAGTTCTTC. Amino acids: CASSQDRSSGEASYNEQFF.

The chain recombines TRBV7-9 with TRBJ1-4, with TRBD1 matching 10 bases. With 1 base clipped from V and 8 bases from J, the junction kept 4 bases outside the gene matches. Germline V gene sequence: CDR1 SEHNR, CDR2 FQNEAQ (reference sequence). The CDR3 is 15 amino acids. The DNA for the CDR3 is TGTGCCAGCAGCTTAGACGGGACAGGGGTGGAAAAACTGTTTTTT. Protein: CASSLDGTGVEKLFF. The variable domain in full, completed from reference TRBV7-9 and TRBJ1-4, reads DTGVSQNPRHKITKRGQNVTFRCDPISEHNRLYWYRQTLGQGPEFLTYFQNEAQLEKSRLLSDRFSAERPKGSFSTLEIQRTEQGDSAMYLCASSLDGTGVEKLFFGSGTQLSVL.

The CDR3 DNA sequence: TGTGCCAGTAGTATGACAGGGTCTTGGAGTCTTCCAGGGACAGATACGCAGTATTTT. Translated: CASSMTGSWSLPGTDTQYF. The chain uses TRBV19 and TRBJ2-3, with 7 bases lining up with TRBD1. Germline V gene sequence: CDR1 LNHDA, CDR2 SQIVND (reference sequence). The CDR3 totals 19 residues. V was clipped by 3 bases and J by 3 bases; unmatched bases: 18.

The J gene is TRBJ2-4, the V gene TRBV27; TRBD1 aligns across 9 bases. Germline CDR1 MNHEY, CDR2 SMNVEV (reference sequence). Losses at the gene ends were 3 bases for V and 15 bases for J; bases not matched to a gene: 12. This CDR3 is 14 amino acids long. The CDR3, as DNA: TGTGCCAGCAGTTTCTTAATCAACAGGGGGCGAATGTACTTC. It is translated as CASSFLINRGRMYF.

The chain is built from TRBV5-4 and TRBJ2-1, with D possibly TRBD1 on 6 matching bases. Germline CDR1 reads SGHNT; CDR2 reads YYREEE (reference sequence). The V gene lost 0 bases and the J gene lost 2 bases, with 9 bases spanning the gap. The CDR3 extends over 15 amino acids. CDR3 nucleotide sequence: TGTGCCAGCAGCTTGGGGACAGCTCCCTACAATGAGCAGTTCTTC. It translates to CASSLGTAPYNEQFF.

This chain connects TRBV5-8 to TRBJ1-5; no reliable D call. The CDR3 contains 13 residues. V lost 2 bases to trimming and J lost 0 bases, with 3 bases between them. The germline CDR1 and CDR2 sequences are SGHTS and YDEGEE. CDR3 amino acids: CASSLTSNQPQHF. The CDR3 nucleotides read TGTGCCAGCAGCTTAACTAGCAATCAGCCCCAGCATTTT. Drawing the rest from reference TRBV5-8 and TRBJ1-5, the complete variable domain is EAGVTQSPTHLIKTRGQQATLRCSPISGHTSVYWYQQALGLGLQFLLWYDEGEERNRGNFPPRFSGRQFPNYSSELNVNALELEDSALYLCASSLTSNQPQHFGDGTRLSIL.

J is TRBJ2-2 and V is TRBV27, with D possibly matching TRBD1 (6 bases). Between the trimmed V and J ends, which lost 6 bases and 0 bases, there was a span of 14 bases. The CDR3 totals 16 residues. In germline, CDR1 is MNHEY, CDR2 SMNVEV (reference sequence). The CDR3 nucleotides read TGTGCCAGCAGCTCGGGACAAACGACGAACACCGGGGAGCTGTTTTTT. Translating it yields CASSSGQTTNTGELFF.

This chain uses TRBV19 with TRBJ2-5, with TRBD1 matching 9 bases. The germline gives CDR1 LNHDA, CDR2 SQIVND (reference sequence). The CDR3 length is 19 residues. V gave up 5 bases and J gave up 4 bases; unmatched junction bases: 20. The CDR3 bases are TGTGCCAGTAGTCCGCCCGGCGGGACCGGACAGGGGATGATAGAGACCCAGTACTTC. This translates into CASSPPGGTGQGMIETQYF.

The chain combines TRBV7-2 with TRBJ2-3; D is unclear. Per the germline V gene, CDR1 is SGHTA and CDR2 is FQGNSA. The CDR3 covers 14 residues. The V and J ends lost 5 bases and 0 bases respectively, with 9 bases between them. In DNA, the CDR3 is TGTGCCAGCAGCCCCCAACATAGCACAGATACGCAGTATTTT. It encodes CASSPQHSTDTQYF.